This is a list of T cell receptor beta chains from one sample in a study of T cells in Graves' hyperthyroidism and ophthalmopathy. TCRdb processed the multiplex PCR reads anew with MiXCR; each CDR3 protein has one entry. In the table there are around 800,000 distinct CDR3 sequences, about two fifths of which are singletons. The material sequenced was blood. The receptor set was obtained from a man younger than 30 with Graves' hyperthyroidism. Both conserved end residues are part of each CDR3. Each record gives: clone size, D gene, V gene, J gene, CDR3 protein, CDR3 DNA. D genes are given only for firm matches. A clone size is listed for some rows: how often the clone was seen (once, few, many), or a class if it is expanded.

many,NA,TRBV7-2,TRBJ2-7,CASSPGVSWYEQYF,TGTGCCAGCAGCCCAGGAGTTAGCTGGTACGAGCAGTACTTC
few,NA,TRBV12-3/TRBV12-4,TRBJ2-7,CASSSILGGTNEQYF,TGTGCCAGCAGTTCAATACTAGGGGGAACCAACGAGCAGTACTTC
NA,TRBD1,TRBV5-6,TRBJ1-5,CASSLGTGGVGKHF,TGTGCCAGCAGCTTGGGGACAGGGGGCGTCGGGAAGCATTTT
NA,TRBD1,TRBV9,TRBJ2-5,CASSVTGEGGTQYF,TGTGCCAGCAGCGTTACAGGGGAAGGAGGGACCCAGTACTTC
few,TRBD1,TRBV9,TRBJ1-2,CASSEHPRTGERDGYTF,TGTGCCAGCAGCGAACACCCAAGGACAGGGGAAAGGGATGGCTACACCTTC
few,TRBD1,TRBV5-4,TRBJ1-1,CASSLLGQEFTAFF,TGTGCCAGCAGTCTCCTAGGACAGGAGTTTACAGCTTTCTTT
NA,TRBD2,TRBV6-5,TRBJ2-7,CASSEVASGDYEQYF,TGTGCCAGCAGTGAAGTGGCTAGCGGGGATTACGAGCAGTACTTC
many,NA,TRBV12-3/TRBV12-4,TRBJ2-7,CASSLAQVYEQYF,TGTGCCAGCAGTTTAGCGCAGGTCTACGAGCAGTACTTC
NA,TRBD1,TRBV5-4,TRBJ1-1,CASSFQGAPYTEAFF,TGTGCCAGCAGCTTTCAGGGGGCGCCGTACACTGAAGCTTTCTTT
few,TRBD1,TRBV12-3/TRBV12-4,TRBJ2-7,CASRGQTEGYEQYF,TGTGCCAGCAGGGGACAGACTGAGGGCTACGAGCAGTACTTC
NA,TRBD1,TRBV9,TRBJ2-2,CASSVVDRGANTGELFF,TGTGCCAGCAGCGTAGTGGACAGGGGGGCGAACACCGGGGAGCTGTTTTTT
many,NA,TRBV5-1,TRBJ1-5,CASSLAVGGGQPQHF,TGCGCCAGCAGCTTGGCGGTTGGGGGTGGTCAGCCCCAGCATTTT
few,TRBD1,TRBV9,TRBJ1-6,CASSDGQGSYNSPLHF,TGTGCCAGCAGCGACGGACAGGGATCCTATAATTCACCCCTCCACTTT
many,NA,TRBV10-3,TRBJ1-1,CAISGSMNTEAFF,TGTGCCATCAGTGGCAGCATGAACACTGAAGCTTTCTTT
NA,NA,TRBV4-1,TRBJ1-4,CASSPGGESLFF,TGCGCCAGCAGCCCCGGGGGGGAGTCACTGTTTTTT
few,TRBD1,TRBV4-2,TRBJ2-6,CASSQEGTGGSGANVLTF,TGTGCCAGCAGCCAAGAAGGGACAGGCGGCTCTGGGGCCAACGTCCTGACTTTC
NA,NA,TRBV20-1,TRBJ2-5,CSARGDSPNQPQYF,TGCAGTGCTCGAGGGGACTCCCCGAATCAGCCCCAGTACTTC
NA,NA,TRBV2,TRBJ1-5,CASSEISGQHNQPQHF,TGTGCCAGCAGTGAAATTTCCGGACAACACAATCAGCCCCAGCATTTT
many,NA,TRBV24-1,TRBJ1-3,CATSDPKGGNTIYF,TGTGCCACCAGTGACCCAAAGGGTGGAAACACCATATATTTT
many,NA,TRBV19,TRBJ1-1,CASRPVGGVNTEAFF,TGTGCCAGTAGACCCGTGGGCGGGGTGAACACTGAAGCTTTCTTT
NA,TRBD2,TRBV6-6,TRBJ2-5,CASRLLAGGGQETQYF,TGTGCCAGCAGACTACTAGCGGGAGGAGGGCAAGAGACCCAGTACTTC
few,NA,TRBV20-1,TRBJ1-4,CSAPTLGEKLFF,TGCAGTGCGCCCACCCTGGGAGAAAAACTGTTTTTT
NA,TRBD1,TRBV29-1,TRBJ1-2,CSVAQTGGYGYTF,TGCAGCGTAGCTCAGACAGGGGGCTATGGCTACACCTTC
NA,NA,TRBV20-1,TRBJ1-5,CSASEGEWNQPQHF,TGCAGTGCTAGCGAGGGCGAATGGAATCAGCCCCAGCATTTT
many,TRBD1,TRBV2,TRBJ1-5,CASSLTGTGRQPQHF,TGTGCCAGCAGTTTAACCGGGACAGGGCGTCAGCCCCAGCATTTT
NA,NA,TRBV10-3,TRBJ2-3,CAISGLGRVADTQYF,TGTGCCATCAGTGGTTTAGGCAGGGTGGCGGATACGCAGTATTTT
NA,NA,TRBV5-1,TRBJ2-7,CASSQAAISYEQYF,TGCGCCAGCAGCCAAGCCGCCATCTCCTACGAGCAGTACTTC